This T cell receptor (beta chain) came from a study of T cells after yellow fever vaccination. Study findings and constraints: Weaker, the secondary response had a peak occurring faster, on day 5 versus 15. Just a small share of clonotypes turned up in the CD4 compartment as well as the CD8 compartment. Post-booster samples contained most primary-vaccination clones (about 96% CD4, about 90% CD8).

This clonotype appeared many times. Its antigen is as yet unknown. A universal primer site and UMIs were added as TCR cDNA was made by 5'RACE template switching. TCRdb recomputed calls from the 5' RACE reads with MiXCR, one row per CDR3 protein. There are more than 250,000 distinct CDR3 sequences in the sample; around 7% occur only once, and 18% lies in the top ten. The specimen comprised PBMCs, sampled approximately 40 days after the first yellow fever vaccination. The sequence derives from a man younger than 35 who received the YFV17D yellow fever vaccine.

The chain's CDR3 is CASSIGASSTDTQYF. CDR3 bases: TGTGCCAGCTCGATTGGCGCCAGCTCCACAGATACGCAGTATTTT. This sequence joins TRBV28 and TRBJ2-3, with unresolved D. Germline values: CDR1 MDHEN, CDR2 SYDVKM. The CDR3 has 15 amino acids. The V gene lost 8 bases and the J gene lost 2 bases, with 17 bases spanning the gap.